This TCR beta chain originates from a study of T-cell memory formation after mild COVID-19. Study-wide results and caveats: What remained unconfirmed was the SARS-CoV-2 specificity of second-wave clones peaking on day 37. Mainly CM and EM harbored the contracting CD4+ clones; mainly EMRA harbored the CD8+ ones. Later expanders leaned CD4+, whereas day 15 to 85 contracting clones were balanced CD4/CD8.

This clonotype was detected only a few times. Its antigen is unidentified. Amplification by 5'RACE using constant-segment primers produced TCR alpha and TCR beta cDNA libraries that carried sample barcodes and UMIs. TCRdb used MiXCR to reprocess the 5' RACE reads, holding one entry per CDR3 protein. Of 250,000 to 400,000 distinct CDR3 sequences listed, over 11% are singletons. This CDR3 region has 14 residues. V lost 6 bases, J lost 5 bases, and 7 bases stayed unmatched. The rearrangement links TRBV12-3 or TRBV12-4 to TRBJ2-7, with TRBD1 identical over 10 bases. The sequence came from a man between 18 and 29 years old who had mild COVID-19 (a few samples of this study predate the infection). Cell type and time point are not known. Material for sequencing was PBMCs or a T cell subset sorted from them (not recorded which). The CDR3 DNA reads as TGTGCCAGCAGCCGGACAGGGGGTATGAACGAGCAGTACTTC. Protein sequence: CASSRTGGMNEQYF.